The TCR beta chain under discussion was sequenced for a study of control samples from healthy donors and cancer patients. This CDR3 contains 15 residues. The germline CDR1 and CDR2 sequences are MNHNS and SASEGT. V lost 2 bases and J 3 bases, leaving 10 bases between the germline ends. This clone was seen only a few times. The repertoire was sequenced with immunoSEQ multiplex PCR; TCRdb's copy has only in-frame clones and lacks some. The table lists roughly 130,000 clones, roughly 94% of them singletons. The sample taken for sequencing was PBMCs. The source is a man in his 60s with colorectal cancer. The J gene is TRBJ1-4, the V gene TRBV6-1, with TRBD1 as a possible D gene (6 bases). CDR3 nucleotides: TGTGCCAGCAGTGAAATGACAGGAGCTAATGAAAAACTGTTTTTT. Residues: CASSEMTGANEKLFF.